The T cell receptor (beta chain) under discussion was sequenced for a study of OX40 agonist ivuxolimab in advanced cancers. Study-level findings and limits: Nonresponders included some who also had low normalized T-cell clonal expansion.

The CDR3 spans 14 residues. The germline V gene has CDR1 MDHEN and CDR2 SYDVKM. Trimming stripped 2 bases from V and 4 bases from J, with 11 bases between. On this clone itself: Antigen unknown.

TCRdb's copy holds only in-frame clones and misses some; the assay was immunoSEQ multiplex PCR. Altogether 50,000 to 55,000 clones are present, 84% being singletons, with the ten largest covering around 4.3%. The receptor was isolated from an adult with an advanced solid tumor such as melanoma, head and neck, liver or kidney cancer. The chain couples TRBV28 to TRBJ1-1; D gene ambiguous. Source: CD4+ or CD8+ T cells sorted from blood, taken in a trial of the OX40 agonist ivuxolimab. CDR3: CASSLRRLVTEAFF. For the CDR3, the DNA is TGTGCCAGCAGTTTAAGGAGGCTCGTCACTGAAGCTTTCTTT.